These T cell receptor beta chains were read from a single sample in a study of cytomegalovirus exposure and HLA in healthy donors. The table came from immunoSEQ multiplex PCR; TCRdb's copy has only in-frame clones and leaves some out. There are around 150,000 clones in the sample; 65% to 90% occur only once, and roughly 2% lies in the top ten. Sample: PBMCs. Receptor source: a human donor in good health. Each CDR3 is given with its conserved first and last residue. D genes are given only for firm matches. Some rows mark clone size as missing; the rest say once, few, many or name a class of expanded clone.

J gene	D gene	clone size	V gene	CDR3 DNA	CDR3 protein
TRBJ2-7	.	.	TRBV7-2	TGTGCCAGCAGCTTAAACAGGGCCGACGAGCAGTACTTC	CASSLNRADEQYF
TRBJ2-3	.	.	TRBV6-6	TGTGCCAGCAGAAACACTAATGGGGATACGCAGTATTTT	CASRNTNGDTQYF
TRBJ1-1	TRBD1	.	TRBV19	TGTGCCAGCCTAGCTTACAGGGGGCTCTCGAACACTGAAGCTTTCTTT	CASLAYRGLSNTEAFF
TRBJ2-7	TRBD2	.	TRBV9	TGTGCCAGCAGCGTAGGCCTAGCGGGGATTTACGAGCAGTACTTC	CASSVGLAGIYEQYF
TRBJ1-3	.	.	TRBV5-1	TGCGCCAGCAGCTTGCTGGGGGCCACGGGAGGAAACACCATATATTTT	CASSLLGATGGNTIYF
TRBJ2-3	TRBD2	few	TRBV4-2	TGTGCCAGCAGCCCCGAGATCATAGCGGGGGGGCTTTGGGGTTCAGATACGCAGTATTTT	CASSPEIIAGGLWGSDTQYF
TRBJ2-5	TRBD1	.	TRBV7-8	TGTGCCAGCAGAAAGGACAGGGGGCGACCCCAAGAGACCCAGTACTTC	CASRKDRGRPQETQYF
TRBJ2-5	TRBD1	.	TRBV19	TGTGCCAGTAGTACGACAGGGTCCCGAGAGACCCAGTACTTC	CASSTTGSRETQYF
TRBJ1-5	.	.	TRBV25-1	TGTGCCAGCAGTGAAGGGCCCCTCTGGCCCCAGCATTTT	CASSEGPLWPQHF
TRBJ2-7	TRBD1	.	TRBV25-1	TGTGCCAGCAGTGAATATGGGACAGGGACCTACGAGCAGTACTTC	CASSEYGTGTYEQYF
TRBJ2-1	.	few	TRBV5-4	TGTGCCAGCAGCTTCGCAGGGGTGGGCTCCTACAATGAGCAGTTCTTC	CASSFAGVGSYNEQFF
TRBJ2-7	TRBD2	.	TRBV10-1	TGCGCCACCGGACTAGCGGGGGGGGAGCAGTACTTC	CATGLAGGEQYF
TRBJ1-2	TRBD1	.	TRBV27	TGTGCCAGCAGTGGGGACAGATTTGGCTACACCTTC	CASSGDRFGYTF
TRBJ2-7	TRBD1	.	TRBV12-5	TGTGCTAGTGGTTTCCACAGGGGGCTCGTTTACTTC	CASGFHRGLVYF
TRBJ2-3	.	once	TRBV5-1	TGCGCCAGCAGTTTATGGACAGAGATTAGCACAGATACGCAGTATTTT	CASSLWTEISTDTQYF
TRBJ2-7	.	.	TRBV11-2	TGTGCCAGCAGCTTTAGTCTCGTCTACGAGCAGTACTTC	CASSFSLVYEQYF
TRBJ2-7	.	.	TRBV9	TGTGCCAGCAGCGTCGACAGCTCCTACGAGCAGTACTTC	CASSVDSSYEQYF
TRBJ1-2	.	once	TRBV5-6	TGTGCCAGCAGCTTGACAGGATATGGCTACACCTTC	CASSLTGYGYTF
TRBJ2-1	.	.	TRBV27	TGTGCCAGCAGTTTACCGGGGGGCCATGACAATGAGCAGTTCTTC	CASSLPGGHDNEQFF
TRBJ1-5	TRBD1	.	TRBV7-8	TGTGCCAGCAGCCCATCAGGGGGCGTCCGGCAGCCCCAGCATTTT	CASSPSGGVRQPQHF
TRBJ1-1	TRBD1	.	TRBV7-9	TGTGCCAGCAGCCGGACAGGGGTTGAGACTGAAGCTTTCTTT	CASSRTGVETEAFF
TRBJ1-5	.	few	TRBV6-5	TGTGCCAGCAGTTACAGCTCAAATCAGCCCCAGCATTTT	CASSYSSNQPQHF
TRBJ2-2	.	many	TRBV4-1	TGCGCCAGCAGCTCGTGGACTGACGCGAACACCGGGGAGCTGTTTTTT	CASSSWTDANTGELFF
TRBJ2-7	.	.	TRBV6-5	TGTGCCAGCAGTTACTCAGGGGTCTACGAGCAGTACTTC	CASSYSGVYEQYF
TRBJ2-2	.	.	TRBV4-1	TGCGCCAGCAGCCAGAAAGGACAAAACACCGGGGAGCTGTTTTTT	CASSQKGQNTGELFF
TRBJ2-1	.	.	TRBV7-3	TGTGCCAGCAGCTTATATGGCCCTTACAATGAGCAGTTCTTC	CASSLYGPYNEQFF
TRBJ2-1	TRBD2	.	TRBV5-4	TGTGCCAGCAGCTTGGACCTAGCGGGGAACAATGAGCAGTTCTTC	CASSLDLAGNNEQFF
TRBJ2-3	TRBD2	.	TRBV19	TGTGCCAGTAGTCGGACTAGCGGGGCGGCCCTGGGGACAGATACGCAGTATTTT	CASSRTSGAALGTDTQYF
TRBJ2-7	TRBD1	.	TRBV11-2	TGTGCCAGCAGCCCCAGGGGGCGGGTAATATACGAGCAGTACTTC	CASSPRGRVIYEQYF
TRBJ1-2	.	.	TRBV5-1	TGCGCCAGCAGACTGGACCGGGGAGGGGGCTATGGCTACACCTTC	CASRLDRGGGYGYTF
TRBJ2-7	.	.	TRBV7-8	TGTGCCAGCAGCCCGCGGGGGCAGGGAGCTTTCTACGAGCAGTACTTC	CASSPRGQGAFYEQYF
TRBJ2-3	TRBD2	.	TRBV9	TGTGCCAGCAGCGTCCCTAGCGGGACCACAGATACGCAGTATTTT	CASSVPSGTTDTQYF
TRBJ2-4	TRBD1	.	TRBV7-8	TGTGCCAGCAGCTTAGAAGGGGACAGGAAAAACATTCAGTACTTC	CASSLEGDRKNIQYF
TRBJ2-7	.	.	TRBV7-2	TGTGCCAGCAGCCAGGGGGGAAGGGGCGAGCAGTACTTC	CASSQGGRGEQYF
TRBJ1-1	.	.	TRBV6-4	TGTGCCAACCGGGCGGGTGAAGCTTTCTTT	CANRAGEAFF
TRBJ2-3	TRBD2	.	TRBV18	TGTGCCAGCTCACCGGGACTAGCGGGGTCAGATACGCAGTATTTT	CASSPGLAGSDTQYF
TRBJ2-7	TRBD2	.	TRBV4-2	TGTGCCAGCAGCCAAGATCTGCTAGCGGCCTACGAGCAGTACTTC	CASSQDLLAAYEQYF
TRBJ1-5	.	.	TRBV7-2	TGTGCCAGCAGCGTGATCGCGGGGGGTGGAAGTCAGCCCCAGCATTTT	CASSVIAGGGSQPQHF
TRBJ2-1	TRBD1	.	TRBV5-1	TGCGCCAGCAGCCCCCTAGACAGGGACTCCTACAATGAGCAGTTCTTC	CASSPLDRDSYNEQFF
TRBJ1-1	TRBD1	.	TRBV7-2	TGTGCCAGCAGCCCACGACAGGGCCGACTGAACACTGAAGCTTTCTTT	CASSPRQGRLNTEAFF